This T cell receptor beta chain was found in a study of response to subunit inactivated influenza vaccine. V dropped 6 bases and J dropped 5; count of bases not matched to a gene: 10. This CDR3 has 16 amino acids. CDR1 is SGHTA, CDR2 FQGNSA, per germline. One entry per CDR3 protein, called by TCRdb with MiXCR from the RT-PCR reads. The top ten hold approximately 3% of the sample, which has roughly 500,000 distinct CDR3 sequences, around 21% seen once. In addition, the sample was reused for a study of T cells expressing NK-cell markers. That publication notes: With UMIs, 5'RACE template switching was used to make TCR beta cDNA. Sorted CD3+CD56+NKG2C+, CD3+CD56+NKG2C- and CD3+CD56-NKG2C+ T cells supplied TCR beta repertoires. Several experiments confined sorting to alpha-beta TCR T cells with an anti-gamma-delta TCR antibody. It remained uncertain whether the expanded NKG2C+ T cell clones were specific for HCMV antigens.

The chain is built from TRBV7-2 and TRBJ2-2, with TRBD2 identical over 9 bases. Sequencing was performed on CD4+ T cells sorted from PBMCs, taken 12 days after vaccination. This TCR was sampled from a man aged 50-60 years who received an inactivated influenza vaccine. The CDR3 DNA sequence: TGTGCCAGCAGGCCGATTAGCGGGAGAGTGACCGGGGAGCTGTTTTTT. It encodes CASRPISGRVTGELFF.